The 20 T cell receptor beta chains reported below all come from one sample, sequenced in a study of Ad26.COV2.S vaccination and SARS-CoV-2 variants. Profiled with immunoSEQ multiplex PCR; TCRdb holds only in-frame clones, not every one. The sample includes approximately 420,000 clones, approximately 90% of them seen just once. Specified treatment: about 20 received Ad26.COV2.S at low or high dose, single or two shots; roughly five received placebo; per-sample allocation not given. All samples were drawn on day 63, counting from the first vaccine or placebo injection. The sample consisted of peripheral blood, taken in a trial of Ad26.COV2.S vaccine versus placebo. Every receptor here comes from a person between 18 and 65 years old who received the Ad26.COV2.S COVID-19 vaccine or a placebo.

V gene TRBV6-5 combines with J gene TRBJ1-2, with D possibly matching TRBD1 (5 bases). The germline gives CDR1 MNHEY, CDR2 SVGAGI. V was cut by 3 bases and J by 5 bases, with 16 bases left in between. The CDR3 contains 15 residues. CDR3 nucleotides: TGTGCCAGCAGTTATCGGGGGGTTTTGGGTTATGGCTACACCTTC. Amino acid sequence: CASSYRGVLGYGYTF.

This chain uses TRBV10-1 with TRBJ2-4; D is ambiguous. Trimming took 0 bases from V and 16 from J, leaving 13 bases between them. Germline V CDR1 and CDR2: WNHNN, SYGVQD (reference sequence). The CDR3 spans 12 residues. The CDR3 region is CASSESERPTYF. CDR3 DNA: TGCGCCAGCAGTGAGTCTGAGAGGCCCACATACTTC.

The chain combines TRBV7-2 with TRBJ2-7, with unresolved D. From germline, CDR1 is SGHTA and CDR2 FQGNSA. Trimming removed 4 bases from V and 5 bases from J, with 12 bases in between. CDR3 length: 13 amino acids. The CDR3 DNA follows: TGTGCCAGCAGCTCCTTCGGGTCCCACGAGCAGTACTTC. It encodes CASSSFGSHEQYF.

The chain links TRBV5-1 to TRBJ1-2; the D is unclear. CDR1 is SGHRS and CDR2 is YFSETQ in the germline V gene. This CDR3 is 13 amino acids long. The V gene lost 1 base and the J gene lost 3 bases, with 7 bases spanning the gap. The CDR3 sequence is CASSLMGDYGYTF. The CDR3 DNA reads as TGCGCCAGCAGCTTGATGGGAGACTATGGCTACACCTTC.

The V and J genes are TRBV5-1 and TRBJ1-1, with TRBD1 identical over 7 bases. The CDR3 covers 15 residues. CDR1 SGHRS and CDR2 YFSETQ come from the germline V gene. With 0 bases clipped from V and 6 bases from J, the junction kept 8 bases outside the gene matches. The CDR3 nucleotides are TGCGCCAGCAGCTTGGGGCACAGGGGCGACCCTGAAGCTTTCTTT. It encodes CASSLGHRGDPEAFF.

The genes are TRBV5-1 and TRBJ2-1; possible D gene TRBD2, 6 bases. The length of the CDR3 is 15 residues. Between the trimmed V and J ends, which lost 5 bases and 0 bases, there was a span of 12 bases. CDR1 SGHRS and CDR2 YFSETQ come from the germline V gene. The CDR3 reads CASSWSGVSYNEQFF. In nucleotides, the CDR3 is TGCGCCAGCAGTTGGTCGGGGGTCTCCTACAATGAGCAGTTCTTC.

This chain links TRBV5-4 with TRBJ1-2; TRBD1 is a possible D gene (5 bases). The CDR3 length is 13 residues. V gave up 1 base and J gave up 2 bases, with 6 bases separating them. Germline V gene lookup returns CDR1 SGHNT and CDR2 YYREEE (reference sequence). DNA of the CDR3: TGTGCCAGCAGCTTGCAGGGAAACTATGGCTACACCTTC. Protein product: CASSLQGNYGYTF. Variable domain in full (rest from reference TRBV5-4 and TRBJ1-2): ETGVTQSPTHLIKTRGQQVTLRCSSQSGHNTVSWYQQALGQGPQFIFQYYREEENGRGNFPPRFSGLQFPNYSSELNVNALELDDSALYLCASSLQGNYGYTFGSGTRLTVV.

This clone has just a few counts. This chain links TRBV13 with TRBJ2-4, with D perhaps TRBD2 (5 bases). Trimming cost V 8 bases and J 3 bases, with 14 bases left between them. The CDR3 consists of 14 residues. CDR1 PRHDT and CDR2 FYEKMQ come from the germline V gene (reference sequence). CDR3 sequence reads: CASSWRRYKNIQYF. The CDR3 DNA is TGTGCCAGCTCCTGGCGGAGGTACAAAAACATTCAGTACTTC.

The chain links TRBV6-1 to TRBJ1-5; no reliable D call. Germline V gene data show CDR1 as MNHNS and CDR2 as SASEGT. This CDR3 region has 14 residues. V was pared by 1 base and J by 2 bases, with 6 bases between. Written as DNA, the CDR3 is TGTGCCAGCAGTGAAGTGGCAGGCAATCAGCCCCAGCATTTT. Protein: CASSEVAGNQPQHF.

This clone was seen just once. The chain links TRBV2 to TRBJ2-3; 12 bases match TRBD2. The junction had 2 bases not matched to a gene; V was cut back by 3 bases and J by 4 bases. CDR3 length: 15 residues. Germline V gene lookup returns CDR1 SNHLY and CDR2 FYNNEI. CDR3 loop: CASSEGLAGSDTQYF. DNA of the CDR3: TGTGCCAGCAGTGAGGGACTAGCGGGTTCAGATACGCAGTATTTT. Full variable domain (rest looked up from reference TRBV2 and TRBJ2-3): EPEVTQTPSHQVTQMGQEVILRCVPISNHLYFYWYRQILGQKVEFLVSFYNNEISEKSEIFDDQFSVERPDGSNFTLKIRSTKLEDSAMYFCASSEGLAGSDTQYFGPGTRLTVL.

The sample holds one count of this clone. This sequence joins TRBV18 and TRBJ1-1; D call uncertain. Germline V gene sequence: CDR1 KGHSH, CDR2 LQKENI. V was shortened by 6 bases and J by 1 base, with 12 bases between the two germline ends. The CDR3 totals 14 residues. The CDR3 coding sequence is TGTGCCAGCTCGCGGGGTCTAAGGAACACTGAAGCTTTCTTT. Translated, it gives CASSRGLRNTEAFF.

This chain uses TRBV6-6 with TRBJ1-1; D is unresolved. V lost 6 bases to trimming and J lost 4 bases, with 12 bases between them. This CDR3 contains 13 residues. The germline V gene encodes CDR1 MNHNY and CDR2 SVGAGI (reference sequence). The CDR3 reads CASSPSFGTEAFF. CDR3 in DNA: TGTGCCAGCAGCCCATCCTTCGGCACTGAAGCTTTCTTT.

The rearrangement joins TRBV7-2 to TRBJ2-3; 7 bases match TRBD2. This CDR3 spans 14 amino acids. Per germline, CDR1 SGHTA and CDR2 FQGNSA. Unmatched junction bases numbered 4, after V lost 1 base and J lost 6 bases. The CDR3 coding sequence is TGTGCCAGCAGCTTAGAACGGGGGGAGGATACGCAGTATTTT. It codes for CASSLERGEDTQYF. The entire variable domain, with the rest obtained from reference TRBV7-2 and TRBJ2-3, is as follows: GAGVSQSPSNKVTEKGKDVELRCDPISGHTALYWYRQSLGQGLEFLIYFQGNSAPDKSGLPSDRFSAERTGGSVSTLTIQRTQQEDSAVYLCASSLERGEDTQYFGPGTRLTVL.

This rearrangement joins TRBV5-8 to TRBJ2-7; D may correspond to TRBD1 or TRBD2 (6 bases each). Germline V gives CDR1 SGHTS, CDR2 YDEGEE. This CDR3 contains 15 residues. V shed 5 bases and J shed 2 bases, with 17 bases lying between them. The CDR3 DNA is TGTGCCAGCAGACGGAGGGGGATACGGGCCTACGAGCAGTACTTC. Its translation is CASRRRGIRAYEQYF.

The genes are TRBV3-1 (or the pseudogene TRBV3-2) and TRBJ1-2, with unresolved D. V lost 0 bases and J lost 8, with 10 bases in between. The germline V gene encodes CDR1 LGHDT and CDR2 YNNKEL (reference sequence). There are 13 residues in the CDR3. CDR3 nucleotides: TGTGCCAGCAGCCAAGAATTGGCTCGGGGCTACACCTTC. Translation: CASSQELARGYTF.

This clone has only a few counts. V is TRBV5-6 and J is TRBJ1-2, with D tentatively TRBD1 (6 bases). Germline CDR1 and CDR2: SGHDT and YYEEEE. This CDR3 is 12 amino acids long. Between the trimmed V and J ends, which lost 4 bases and 5 bases, there was a span of 9 bases. CDR3 bases: TGTGCCAGCAGCATCCAGGGGTATGGCTACACCTTC. As protein: CASSIQGYGYTF. Supplemented by reference TRBV5-6 and TRBJ1-2, the full variable domain reads DAGVTQSPTHLIKTRGQQVTLRCSPKSGHDTVSWYQQALGQGPQFIFQYYEEEERQRGNFPDRFSGHQFPNYSSELNVNALLLGDSALYLCASSIQGYGYTFGSGTRLTVV.

The CDR3 DNA is TGTGCCAGCAGTGATCCCAGGGGGCTCGGTATGAACACTGAAGCTTTCTTT. Translated: CASSDPRGLGMNTEAFF. The chain is built from TRBV2 and TRBJ1-1, with 8 bases fitting TRBD1. Germline CDR1 and CDR2: SNHLY and FYNNEI. The CDR3 extends over 17 amino acids. The V segment lost 3 bases and the J segment 0 bases; nucleotides outside the gene matches: 9.

The chain links TRBV4-1 to TRBJ1-5; the D is unclear. Looked up from germline, CDR1 is MGHRA and CDR2 is YSYEKL. V lost 1 base and J lost 4, with 17 bases in between. CDR3 size: 17 residues. The DNA for the CDR3 is TGCGCCAGCAGCCAAGGGGTTGTAGGGCAGTTGAATCAGCCCCAGCATTTT. This codes for CASSQGVVGQLNQPQHF.

This rearrangement joins TRBV11-2 to TRBJ1-5; 8 bases are shared with TRBD1. Per germline, CDR1 SGHAT and CDR2 FQNNGV. With V trimmed by 5 bases and J by 4 bases, 7 bases remained unmatched. The CDR3 consists of 15 residues. The CDR3 DNA sequence: TGTGCCAGCAGCAGCGGACAGGGTGGGAATCAGCCCCAGCATTTT. Translated: CASSSGQGGNQPQHF.

This chain uses TRBV2 with TRBJ1-2; D is uncertain. CDR1 is SNHLY and CDR2 is FYNNEI in the germline V gene. V lost 7 bases, J lost 4 bases, and 7 bases lay in between. CDR3 length: 11 amino acids. This CDR3 reads CASIRVYGYTF. The CDR3, as DNA: TGTGCCAGCATCCGGGTCTATGGCTACACCTTC.